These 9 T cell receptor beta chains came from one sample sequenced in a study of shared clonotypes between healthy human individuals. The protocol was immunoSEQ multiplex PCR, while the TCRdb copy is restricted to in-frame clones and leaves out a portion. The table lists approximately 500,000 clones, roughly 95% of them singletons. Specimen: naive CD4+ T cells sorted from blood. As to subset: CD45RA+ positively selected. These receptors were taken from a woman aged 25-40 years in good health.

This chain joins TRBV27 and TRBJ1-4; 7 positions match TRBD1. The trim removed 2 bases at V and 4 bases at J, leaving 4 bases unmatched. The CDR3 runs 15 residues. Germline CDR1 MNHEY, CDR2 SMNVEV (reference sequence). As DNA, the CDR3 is TGTGCCAGCAGTTTACGGCAGGGGGATAATGAAAAACTGTTTTTT. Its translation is CASSLRQGDNEKLFF.

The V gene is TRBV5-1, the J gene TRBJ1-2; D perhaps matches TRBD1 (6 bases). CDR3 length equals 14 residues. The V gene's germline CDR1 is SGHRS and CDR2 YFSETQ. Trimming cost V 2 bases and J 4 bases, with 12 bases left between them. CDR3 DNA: TGCGCCAGCAGCTTTGTGGGGGCGCGCTATGGCTACACCTTC. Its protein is CASSFVGARYGYTF.

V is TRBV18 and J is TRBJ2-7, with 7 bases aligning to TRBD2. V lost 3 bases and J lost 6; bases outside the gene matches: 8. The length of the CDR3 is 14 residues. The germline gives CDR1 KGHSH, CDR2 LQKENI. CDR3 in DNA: TGTGCCAGCTCACCTGGCGGGAGCCGCGGCGAGCAGTACTTC. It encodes CASSPGGSRGEQYF. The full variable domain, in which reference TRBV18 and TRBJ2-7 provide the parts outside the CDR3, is NAGVMQNPRHLVRRRGQEARLRCSPMKGHSHVYWYRQLPEEGLKFMVYLQKENIIDESGMPKERFSAEFPKEGPSILRIQQVVRGDSAAYFCASSPGGSRGEQYFGPGTRLTVT.

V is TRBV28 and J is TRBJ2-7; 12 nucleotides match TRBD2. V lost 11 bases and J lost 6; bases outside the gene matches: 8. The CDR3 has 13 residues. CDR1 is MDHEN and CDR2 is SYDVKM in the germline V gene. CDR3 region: CAGQRLAGAEQYF. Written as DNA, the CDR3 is TGTGCCGGCCAGAGACTAGCGGGAGCCGAGCAGTACTTC.

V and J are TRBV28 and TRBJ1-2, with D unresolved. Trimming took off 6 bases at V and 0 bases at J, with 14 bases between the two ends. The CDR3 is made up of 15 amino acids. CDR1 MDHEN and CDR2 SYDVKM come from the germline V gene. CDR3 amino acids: CASSPRGTPNYGYTF. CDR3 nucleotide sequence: TGTGCCAGCAGCCCTCGGGGAACTCCTAACTATGGCTACACCTTC.

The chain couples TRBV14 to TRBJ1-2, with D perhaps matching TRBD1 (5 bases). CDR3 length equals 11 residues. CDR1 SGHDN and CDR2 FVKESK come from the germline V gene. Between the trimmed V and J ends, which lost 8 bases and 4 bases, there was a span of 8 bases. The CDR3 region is CASGDSYGYTF. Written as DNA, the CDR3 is TGTGCCAGCGGGGACTCCTATGGCTACACCTTC.

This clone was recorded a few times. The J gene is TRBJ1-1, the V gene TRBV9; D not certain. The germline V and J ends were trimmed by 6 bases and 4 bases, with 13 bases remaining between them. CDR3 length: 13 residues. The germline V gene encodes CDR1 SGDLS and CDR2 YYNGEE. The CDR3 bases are TGTGCCAGCACCCAGGACGTCGGCACTGAAGCTTTCTTT. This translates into CASTQDVGTEAFF.

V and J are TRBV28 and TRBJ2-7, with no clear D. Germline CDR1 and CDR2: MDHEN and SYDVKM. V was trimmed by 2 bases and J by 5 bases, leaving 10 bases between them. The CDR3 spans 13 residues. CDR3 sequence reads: CASSLRQRNEQYF. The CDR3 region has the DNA TGTGCCAGCAGTTTACGTCAGAGGAACGAGCAGTACTTC.

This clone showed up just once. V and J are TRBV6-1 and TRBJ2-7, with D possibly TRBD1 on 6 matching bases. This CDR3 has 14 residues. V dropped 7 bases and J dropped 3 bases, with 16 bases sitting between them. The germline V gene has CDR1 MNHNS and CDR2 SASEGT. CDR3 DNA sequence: TGTGCCAGCACCAATTCCGGGACACTCTACGAGCAGTACTTC. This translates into CASTNSGTLYEQYF.